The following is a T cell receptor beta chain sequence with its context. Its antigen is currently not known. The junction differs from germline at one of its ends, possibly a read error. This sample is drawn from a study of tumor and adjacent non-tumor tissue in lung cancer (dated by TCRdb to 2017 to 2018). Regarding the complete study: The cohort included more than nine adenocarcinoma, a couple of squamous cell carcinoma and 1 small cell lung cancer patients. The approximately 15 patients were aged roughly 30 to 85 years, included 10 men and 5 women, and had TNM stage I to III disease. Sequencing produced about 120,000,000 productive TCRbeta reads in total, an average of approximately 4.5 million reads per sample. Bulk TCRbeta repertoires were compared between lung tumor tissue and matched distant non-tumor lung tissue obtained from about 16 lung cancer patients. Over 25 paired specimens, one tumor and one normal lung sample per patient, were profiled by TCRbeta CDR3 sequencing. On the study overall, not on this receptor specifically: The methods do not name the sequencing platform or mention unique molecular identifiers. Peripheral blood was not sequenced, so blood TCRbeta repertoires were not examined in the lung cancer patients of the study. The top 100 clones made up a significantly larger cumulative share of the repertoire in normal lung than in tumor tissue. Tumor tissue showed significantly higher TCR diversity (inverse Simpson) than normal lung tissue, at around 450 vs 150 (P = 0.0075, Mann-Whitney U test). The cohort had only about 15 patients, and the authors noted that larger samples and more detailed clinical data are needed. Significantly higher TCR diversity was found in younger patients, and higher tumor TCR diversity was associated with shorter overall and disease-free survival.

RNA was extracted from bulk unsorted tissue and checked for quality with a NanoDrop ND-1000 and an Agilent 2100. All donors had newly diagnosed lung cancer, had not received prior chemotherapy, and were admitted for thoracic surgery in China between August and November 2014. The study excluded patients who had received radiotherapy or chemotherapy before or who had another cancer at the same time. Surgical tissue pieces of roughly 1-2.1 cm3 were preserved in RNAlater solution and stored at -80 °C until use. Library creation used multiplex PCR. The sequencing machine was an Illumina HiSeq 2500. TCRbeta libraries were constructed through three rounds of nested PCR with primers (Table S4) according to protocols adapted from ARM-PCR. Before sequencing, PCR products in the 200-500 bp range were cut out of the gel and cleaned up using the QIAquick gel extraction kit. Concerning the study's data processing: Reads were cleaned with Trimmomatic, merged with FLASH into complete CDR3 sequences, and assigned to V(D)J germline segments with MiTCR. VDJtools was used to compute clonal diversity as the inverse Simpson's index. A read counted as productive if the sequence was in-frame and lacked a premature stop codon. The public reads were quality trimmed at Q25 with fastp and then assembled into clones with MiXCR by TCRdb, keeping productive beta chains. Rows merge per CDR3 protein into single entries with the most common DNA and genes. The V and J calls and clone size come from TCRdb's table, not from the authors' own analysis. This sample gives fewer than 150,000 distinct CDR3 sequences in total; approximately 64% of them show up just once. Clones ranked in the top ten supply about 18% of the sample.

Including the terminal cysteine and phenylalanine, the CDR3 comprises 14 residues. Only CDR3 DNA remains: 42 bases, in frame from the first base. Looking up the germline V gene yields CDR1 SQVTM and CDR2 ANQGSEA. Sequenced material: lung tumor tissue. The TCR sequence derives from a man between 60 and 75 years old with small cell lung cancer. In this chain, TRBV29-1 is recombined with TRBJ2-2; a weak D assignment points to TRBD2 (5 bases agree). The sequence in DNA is TGCAGCGTTGACGAGGTGGAGTACACCGGGGAGTTGTTTTTT. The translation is CSVDEVEYTGELFF.